The present T cell receptor (beta chain) was sequenced within a study of blood T cell repertoires in COVID-19. Across the whole study: Acute and convalescent COVID-19 specimens originated in the United States, Italy and Spain.

From germline, CDR1 is GTSNPN and CDR2 SVGIG (reference sequence). This CDR3 comprises 15 residues. V was pared by 0 bases and J by 8 bases, with 10 bases of the junction left unmatched. Profiling relied on immunoSEQ multiplex PCR, and the TCRdb table lists in-frame clones only, not all of them. Among some 80,000 clones listed, 79% were seen once. This chain connects TRBV30 to TRBJ1-2; 9 bases are shared with TRBD1. Sample: peripheral blood. This clonotype originated in a woman at least 80 years old with active or convalescent COVID-19. The CDR3 DNA follows: TGTGCCTGGAGTGTAGGGGGACAGGGCGCTTGGGGCTACACCTTC. Translating gives CAWSVGGQGAWGYTF.